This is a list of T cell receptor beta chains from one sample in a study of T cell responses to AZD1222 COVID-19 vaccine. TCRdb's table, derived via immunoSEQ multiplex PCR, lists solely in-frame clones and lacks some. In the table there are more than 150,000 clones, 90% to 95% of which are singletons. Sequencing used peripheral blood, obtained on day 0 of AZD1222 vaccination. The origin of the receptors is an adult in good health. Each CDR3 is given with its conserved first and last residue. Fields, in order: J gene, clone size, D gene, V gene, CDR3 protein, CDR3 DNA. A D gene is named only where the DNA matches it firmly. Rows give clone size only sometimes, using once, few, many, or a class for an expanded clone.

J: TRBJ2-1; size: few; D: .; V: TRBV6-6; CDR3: CASSYGQVNEQFF; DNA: TGTGCCAGCAGTTATGGACAAGTCAATGAGCAGTTCTTC
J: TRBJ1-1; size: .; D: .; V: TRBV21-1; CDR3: CARYSDGTQIRTEAFF; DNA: TGTGCCAGATACTCGGACGGAACCCAAATAAGGACTGAAGCTTTCTTT
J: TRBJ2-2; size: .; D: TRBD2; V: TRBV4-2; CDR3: CASSQEEASGSLNTGELFF; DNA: TGTGCCAGCAGCCAAGAGGAGGCTAGCGGCTCTTTAAACACCGGGGAGCTGTTTTTT
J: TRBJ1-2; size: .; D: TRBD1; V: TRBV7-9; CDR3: CASSQRQGGFETNYGYTF; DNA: TGTGCCAGCAGCCAAAGACAGGGTGGTTTCGAGACTAACTATGGCTACACCTTC
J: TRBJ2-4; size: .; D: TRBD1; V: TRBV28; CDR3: CASSTTGTKNIQYF; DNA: TGTGCCAGCAGTACGACAGGGACCAAAAACATTCAGTACTTC
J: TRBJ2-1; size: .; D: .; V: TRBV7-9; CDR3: CASSLVGGLAYNEQFF; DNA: TGTGCCAGCAGCTTAGTTGGCGGGCTGGCCTACAATGAGCAGTTCTTC
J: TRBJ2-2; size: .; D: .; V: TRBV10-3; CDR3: CAINQAGRSTGELFF; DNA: TGTGCCATCAACCAGGCAGGCAGGAGCACCGGGGAGCTGTTTTTT
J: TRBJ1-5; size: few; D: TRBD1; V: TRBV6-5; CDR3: CASIAYRGQPQHF; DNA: TGTGCCAGCATTGCCTACAGGGGCCAGCCCCAGCATTTT
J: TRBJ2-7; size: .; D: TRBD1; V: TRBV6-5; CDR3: CASSRDRVSYEQYF; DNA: TGTGCCAGCAGCCGGGACAGGGTCTCCTACGAGCAGTACTTC
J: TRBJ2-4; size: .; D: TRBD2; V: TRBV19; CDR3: CASSIGGSGRGTDF; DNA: TGTGCCAGTAGTATAGGGGGTAGCGGGAGAGGGACGGACTTC
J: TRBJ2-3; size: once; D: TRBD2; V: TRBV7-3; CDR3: CASSFRTSGNTDTQYF; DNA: TGTGCCAGCAGCTTCCGGACTAGCGGAAACACAGATACGCAGTATTTT
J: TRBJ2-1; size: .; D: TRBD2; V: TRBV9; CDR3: CASSTLWTSGSSEQFF; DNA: TGTGCCAGCAGCACCCTCTGGACTAGCGGGAGCAGTGAGCAGTTCTTC
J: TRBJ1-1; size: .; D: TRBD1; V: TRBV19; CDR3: CASSRQGAVTEAFF; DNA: TGTGCCAGTAGTAGACAGGGGGCTGTCACTGAAGCTTTCTTT
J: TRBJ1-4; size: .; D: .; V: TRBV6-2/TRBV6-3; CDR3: CASSYSALPGKRHEKLFF; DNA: TGTGCCAGCAGTTACTCGGCCCTACCAGGGAAGAGGCATGAAAAACTGTTTTTT
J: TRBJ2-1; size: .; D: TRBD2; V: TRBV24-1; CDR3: CATSIASGSSYNEQFF; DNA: TGTGCCACCAGTATTGCTAGCGGGAGCTCCTACAATGAGCAGTTCTTC
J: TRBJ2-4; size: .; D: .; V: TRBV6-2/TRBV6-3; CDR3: CASSYRSPLAKNIQYF; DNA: TGTGCCAGCAGTTACAGGAGTCCGCTAGCCAAAAACATTCAGTACTTC
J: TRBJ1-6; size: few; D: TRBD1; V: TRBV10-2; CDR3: CASGQGLNSPLHF; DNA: TGCGCCAGCGGACAGGGGTTAAATTCACCCCTCCACTTT
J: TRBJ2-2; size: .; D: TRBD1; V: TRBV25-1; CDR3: CASSNRDRGRTTGELFF; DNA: TGTGCCAGCAGCAACCGGGACAGGGGGCGGACCACCGGGGAGCTGTTTTTT
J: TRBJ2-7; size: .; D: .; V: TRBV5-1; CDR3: CASGLGGYEQYF; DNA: TGCGCCAGCGGACTGGGAGGCTACGAGCAGTACTTC
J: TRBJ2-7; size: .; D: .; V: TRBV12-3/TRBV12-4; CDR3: CASSQRVTYEQYF; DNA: TGTGCCAGCAGTCAGCGGGTTACCTACGAGCAGTACTTC
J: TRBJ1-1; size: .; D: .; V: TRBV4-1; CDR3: CASSPTGGEAFF; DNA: TGCGCCAGCAGCCCCACTGGGGGGGAAGCTTTCTTT
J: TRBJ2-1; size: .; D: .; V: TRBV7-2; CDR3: CASSLSRAPGNEQFF; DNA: TGTGCCAGCAGCTTATCGCGAGCGCCCGGAAATGAGCAGTTCTTC
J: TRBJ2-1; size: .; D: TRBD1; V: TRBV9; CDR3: CASSPWTGWVEQFF; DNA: TGTGCCAGCAGCCCCTGGACAGGGTGGGTTGAGCAGTTCTTC
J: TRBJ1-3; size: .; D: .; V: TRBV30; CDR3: CAWVQEAPGDSPGNTIYF; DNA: TGTGCCTGGGTTCAAGAGGCGCCGGGGGACTCCCCCGGAAACACCATATATTTT
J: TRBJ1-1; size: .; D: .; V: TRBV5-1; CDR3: CASSFGGKVGNTEAFF; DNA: TGCGCCAGCAGCTTCGGCGGCAAGGTGGGGAACACTGAAGCTTTCTTT
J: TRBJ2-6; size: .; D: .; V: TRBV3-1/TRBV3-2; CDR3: CASSHGQHSGANVLTF; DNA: TGTGCCAGCAGCCACGGACAGCACTCTGGGGCCAACGTCCTGACTTTC
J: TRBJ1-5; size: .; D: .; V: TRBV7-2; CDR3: CASSPRGRGQPQHF; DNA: TGTGCCAGCAGTCCGCGGGGGAGGGGTCAGCCCCAGCATTTT
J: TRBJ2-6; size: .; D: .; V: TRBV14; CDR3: CASRDRGANVLTF; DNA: TGTGCCAGCAGGGATAGGGGGGCCAACGTCCTGACTTTC
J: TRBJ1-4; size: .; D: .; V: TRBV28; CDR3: CASSFADQLNEKLFF; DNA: TGTGCCAGCAGTTTTGCAGACCAGCTTAATGAAAAACTGTTTTTT
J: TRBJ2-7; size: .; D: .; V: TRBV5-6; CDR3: CASSPGRFIYEQYF; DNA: TGTGCCAGCAGCCCCGGGAGATTCATTTACGAGCAGTACTTC
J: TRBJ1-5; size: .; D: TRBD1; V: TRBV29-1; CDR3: CSVWTGSNQPQHF; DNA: TGCAGCGTATGGACAGGGAGCAATCAGCCCCAGCATTTT
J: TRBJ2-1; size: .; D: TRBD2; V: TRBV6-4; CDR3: CASSNGTSGYNEQFF; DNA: TGTGCCAGCAGTAACGGGACTAGCGGGTACAATGAGCAGTTCTTC
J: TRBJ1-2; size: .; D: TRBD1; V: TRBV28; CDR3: CASRTGQVYGYTF; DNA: TGTGCCAGCAGAACCGGACAGGTCTATGGCTACACCTTC
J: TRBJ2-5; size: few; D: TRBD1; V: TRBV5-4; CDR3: CASSLGVQGNRETQYF; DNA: TGTGCCAGCAGCTTGGGGGTACAGGGGAATAGGGAGACCCAGTACTTC
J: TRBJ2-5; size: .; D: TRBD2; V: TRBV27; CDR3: CASRLTSGHQETQYF; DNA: TGTGCCAGCAGGTTGACTAGCGGGCATCAAGAGACCCAGTACTTC
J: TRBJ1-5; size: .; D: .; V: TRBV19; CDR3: CASSRGTYNQPQHF; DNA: TGTGCCAGTAGTCGGGGGACCTACAATCAGCCCCAGCATTTT
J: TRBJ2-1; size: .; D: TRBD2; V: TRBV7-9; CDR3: CASSLGSSGSLYNEQFF; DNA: TGTGCCAGCAGCTTAGGGTCTAGCGGGAGTCTCTACAATGAGCAGTTCTTC
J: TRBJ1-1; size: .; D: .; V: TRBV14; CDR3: CASSQVTGLNTEAFF; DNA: TGTGCCAGCAGCCAAGTCACAGGCTTGAACACTGAAGCTTTCTTT
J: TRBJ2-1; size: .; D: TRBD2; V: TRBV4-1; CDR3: CASSQDSSGRAYEQFF; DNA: TGCGCCAGCAGCCAAGATAGTAGCGGGAGGGCGTATGAGCAGTTCTTC
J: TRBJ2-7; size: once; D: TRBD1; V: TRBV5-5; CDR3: CASSSLMGQGMSYEQYF; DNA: TGTGCCAGCAGCTCACTGATGGGACAGGGAATGTCCTACGAGCAGTACTTC
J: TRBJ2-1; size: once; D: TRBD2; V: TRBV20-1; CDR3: CSASDPGTSAYNEQFF; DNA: TGCAGTGCTAGTGACCCCGGGACTAGCGCTTACAATGAGCAGTTCTTC
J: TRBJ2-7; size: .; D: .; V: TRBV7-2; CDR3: CASSLNRDYEQYF; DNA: TGTGCCAGCAGCTTAAACAGAGACTACGAGCAGTACTTC
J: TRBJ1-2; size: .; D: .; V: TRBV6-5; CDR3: CASSYSQGDYGYTF; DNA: TGTGCCAGCAGTTATTCCCAGGGTGACTATGGCTACACCTTC
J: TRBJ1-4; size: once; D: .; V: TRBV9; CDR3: CASSGNEKLFF; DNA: TGTGCCAGCAGCGGTAATGAAAAACTGTTTTTT
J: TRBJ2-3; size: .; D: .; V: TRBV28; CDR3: CASRYTGDTQYF; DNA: TGTGCCAGCAGGTATACCGGCGATACGCAGTATTTT
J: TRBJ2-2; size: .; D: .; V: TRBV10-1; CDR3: CASSSTGRGPGELFF; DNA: TGCGCCAGCAGTTCGACAGGCAGAGGTCCCGGGGAGCTGTTTTTT
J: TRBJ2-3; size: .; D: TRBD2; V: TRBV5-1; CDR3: CASSLGGSTSWRTDTQYF; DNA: TGCGCCAGCAGCTTGGGAGGGTCGACTAGCTGGCGCACAGATACGCAGTATTTT
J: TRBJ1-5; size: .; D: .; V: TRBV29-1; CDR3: CSVEVTVDQPQHF; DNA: TGCAGCGTTGAAGTGACAGTCGATCAGCCCCAGCATTTT